Listed below are T cell receptor beta chains from one sample, sequenced in a study of T-cell reconstitution after alpha-beta-depleted transplantation in children. TCRdb passed the PCR reads through MiXCR, listing each CDR3 protein once. The data contain about 91,000 distinct CDR3 sequences, roughly 8.4% of them singletons. Sequences were derived from PBMCs from the stem cell graft donor, sampled from the stem cell graft. The receptors here all came from a human donor who donated a stem cell graft to a child with congenital amegakaryocytic thrombocytopenia. The CDR3 runs from the conserved cysteine through the conserved F or W. Fields, in order: D gene, J gene, V gene, clone size, CDR3 DNA, CDR3 protein. A D gene is named only where the DNA matches it firmly. Clone size appears in some rows only: once, few, many, or a class for an expanded clone.

NA | TRBJ2-1 | TRBV12-3/TRBV12-4 | NA | TGTGCCAGCAGCCCCGCCGGGGGCTCCTACAATGAGGAGTTCTTC | CASSPAGGSYNEEFF
NA | TRBJ1-2 | TRBV5-1 | many | TGCGCCAGCAGTGCGGGCTGGTATGGCTACACCTTC | CASSAGWYGYTF
NA | TRBJ2-3 | TRBV5-1 | many | TGCGCCAGCAGCCAACAGGTCCCCATGGATACGCAGTATTTT | CASSQQVPMDTQYF
NA | TRBJ1-5 | TRBV28 | many | TGTGCCAGCAGCCGATCTTACCCGGGACTCTATCAGCCCCAGCATTTT | CASSRSYPGLYQPQHF
NA | TRBJ2-7 | TRBV6-2/TRBV6-3 | many | TGTGCCAGCGGGCAGGGACCCTACGAGCAGTACTTC | CASGQGPYEQYF
NA | TRBJ1-1 | TRBV27 | many | TGTGCCAGCAGTTTATTCCCATCGAACACTGAAGCTTTCTTT | CASSLFPSNTEAFF
TRBD2 | TRBJ2-1 | TRBV12-3/TRBV12-4 | many | TGTGCCAGCAGTTTCGGACTAGCGGGTATCGAATCGGGGTTCGATGAGCAGTTCTTC | CASSFGLAGIESGFDEQFF
NA | TRBJ1-2 | TRBV28 | many | TGTGCCACCCGGCCGGGCTATGGCTACACCTTC | CATRPGYGYTF
NA | TRBJ2-7 | TRBV20-1 | many | TGCAGTGCTAGGTTGTTAGGCCTCCTGTACGAGCAGTACTTC | CSARLLGLLYEQYF
NA | TRBJ2-4 | TRBV10-3 | many | TGTGCCATCGTTTGGAGGGCGGGTAGCATTCAGTACTTC | CAIVWRAGSIQYF
NA | TRBJ2-1 | TRBV5-1 | many | TGCGCCAGCAGCCCATCTGGGTGGAGCTACAATGAGCAGTTCTTC | CASSPSGWSYNEQFF
NA | TRBJ1-5 | TRBV6-5 | NA | TGTGCCAGCAGTTATCCTCGCAGGGTGGCCGGCGATTATCAGCCCCAGCATTTT | CASSYPRRVAGDYQPQHF
TRBD1 | TRBJ2-2 | TRBV12-3/TRBV12-4 | many | TGTGCCAGCAGCAACCCGGGACAGGGGGCACCCGGGGAGCTGTTTTTT | CASSNPGQGAPGELFF
NA | TRBJ1-2 | TRBV3-1 | many | TGTGCCAGCAGCCAAGGACCTGACGCGGGCTATGGCTACACCTTC | CASSQGPDAGYGYTF
TRBD2 | TRBJ2-3 | TRBV12-3/TRBV12-4 | many | TGTGCCAGCAGTTTAGATAGCGGGGGGGCAGATACGCAGTATTTT | CASSLDSGGADTQYF
TRBD2 | TRBJ2-2 | TRBV12-3/TRBV12-4 | many | TGTGCCAGCAGTCCAGCGGGAGGGGCTGGGGAGCTGTTTTTT | CASSPAGGAGELFF
TRBD1 | TRBJ1-5 | TRBV20-1 | few | TGCGGGGCAGGGGGCGACGGTCAGCCCCAGCATTTT | CGAGGDGQPQHF
TRBD2 | TRBJ2-5 | TRBV20-1 | many | TGCAGTGCTGGCCGTCTAGCGGAAGAGACCCAGTACTTC | CSAGRLAEETQYF
NA | TRBJ2-7 | TRBV7-6 | many | TGTGCCAGCAGCTTAAGTTCTTTCGGGACAACCACCTACGAGCAGTACTTC | CASSLSSFGTTTYEQYF
TRBD2 | TRBJ2-1 | TRBV11-2 | many | TGTGCCAGCAGCCCACAAGCGGGAGGCGGTGAGCAGTTCTTC | CASSPQAGGGEQFF
NA | TRBJ2-5 | TRBV18 | many | TGTGCCAGCTCACCAGAGGGGCACTACTTCTTAGAGACCCAGTACTTC | CASSPEGHYFLETQYF
NA | TRBJ2-1 | TRBV25-1 | many | TGTGCCAGCAGTCGGGGGGCCAACCCCTACAATGAGCAGTTCTTC | CASSRGANPYNEQFF
TRBD1 | TRBJ2-7 | TRBV20-1 | many | TGCAGTGCTAGACCGCGGACAGGCTTCTCCTACGAGCAGTACTTC | CSARPRTGFSYEQYF
NA | TRBJ1-5 | TRBV28 | many | TGTGCCAGCAGCAAGAGGGACACCTTCCCAAGCAATCAGCCCCAGCATTTT | CASSKRDTFPSNQPQHF
NA | TRBJ1-4 | TRBV5-6 | many | TGTGCCAGCAGCTTGGGAGGGGGGCCCAGTGAAAAACTGTTTTTT | CASSLGGGPSEKLFF
NA | TRBJ2-6 | TRBV7-8 | many | TGTGCCAGCAGCTTTCAAGGGTTTCGGACTTCTGGGGCCAACGTCCTGACTTTC | CASSFQGFRTSGANVLTF
NA | TRBJ2-1 | TRBV16 | many | TGTGCCAGCAGCCAGCTCAACAGGGTTGGAAATGAGCAGTTCTTC | CASSQLNRVGNEQFF
NA | TRBJ2-7 | TRBV29-1 | many | TGCAGCGTTGCCCAGGGTCCCTACGAGCAGTACTTC | CSVAQGPYEQYF
NA | TRBJ2-4 | TRBV12-3/TRBV12-4 | many | TGTGCCAGCAGTTTCGGTGTAACCAAAAACATTCAGTACTTC | CASSFGVTKNIQYF
NA | TRBJ1-1 | TRBV19 | many | TGTGCCAGTAAAGGGCTGACGGTTACGGACACTGAAGCTTTCTTT | CASKGLTVTDTEAFF
NA | TRBJ2-4 | TRBV12-3/TRBV12-4 | many | TGTGCCAGCAGTTTTAGCCAGAACATTCAGTACTTC | CASSFSQNIQYF
TRBD2 | TRBJ2-5 | TRBV3-1 | NA | TGTGCCAGCAGCCTAGCGGGGGGACCTAACGAAGAGACCCAGTACTTC | CASSLAGGPNEETQYF
NA | TRBJ1-1 | TRBV5-1 | many | TGCGCCAGCAGCTTGGCCCGGTCAGGGGACACTGAAGCTTTCTTT | CASSLARSGDTEAFF
NA | TRBJ1-6 | TRBV3-1 | many | TGTGCCAGCAGCCAAGGGACGTCGGGGAATTCACCCCTCCACTTT | CASSQGTSGNSPLHF
NA | TRBJ1-4 | TRBV19 | NA | TGTGCCAGTAGTAGAGAAAAACTGTTTTTT | CASSREKLFF
NA | TRBJ2-3 | TRBV18 | few | TGTGCCAGCTCACCTTCTCTCCCCGGGGGCGCAGCAGATACGCAGTATTTT | CASSPSLPGGAADTQYF
NA | TRBJ2-7 | TRBV10-3 | many | TGTGCCATCAGTGAGTCGGGTAACCGTTACGAGCAGTACTTC | CAISESGNRYEQYF
TRBD2 | TRBJ2-3 | TRBV20-1 | many | TGCAGTGCTAGGCCACCACTAGCGGGCCGCACAGATACGCAGTATTTT | CSARPPLAGRTDTQYF
NA | TRBJ2-5 | TRBV7-2 | many | TGTGCCAGCAGCTTAGCGGTTAGTCAAGAGACCCAGTACTTC | CASSLAVSQETQYF
NA | TRBJ2-4 | TRBV20-1 | many | TGCAGTGCTAGTTCGGCAGGGAAAAACATTCAGTACTTC | CSASSAGKNIQYF